These 11 T cell receptor beta chains originate from one sample sequenced in a study of CD8 T cells in ankylosing spondylitis. TCRdb redid the calling of the 5' RACE reads with MiXCR, one entry per CDR3 protein. The table shows around 150,000 distinct CDR3 sequences, with about 32% occurring only once. Sequenced material: synovial fluid, either unsorted or a sorted T cell fraction (not recorded which). These receptors came from a male donor with ankylosing spondylitis.

J is TRBJ2-5 and V is TRBV2, with a tentative D call TRBD2 (6 bases). Trimming cost V 7 bases and J 5 bases, with 20 bases left between them. This CDR3 is 15 amino acids long. Germline V gene sequence: CDR1 SNHLY, CDR2 FYNNEI. The CDR3 loop is CASNPWGLREETQYF. CDR3 nucleotides: TGTGCCAGCAACCCCTGGGGCCTCCGGGAGGAGACCCAGTACTTC.

The chain links TRBV11-2 to TRBJ2-1; no definite D call. The ends were cut back, 1 base at V and 4 bases at J, with 5 bases in the middle. CDR3 length: 13 amino acids. CDR1 and CDR2 (germline): SGHAT, FQNNGV. This chain's CDR3 is CASSLVPYNEQFF. CDR3 in DNA: TGTGCCAGCAGCTTAGTACCATACAATGAGCAGTTCTTC.

Written as DNA, the CDR3 is TGTGCCACCAGTGACCGGGATTACGAGCAGTACTTC. Amino acids: CATSDRDYEQYF. The chain joins TRBV24-1 to TRBJ2-7; D is possibly TRBD2 (5 bases). Germline CDR1 is KGHDR and CDR2 is SFDVKD. This CDR3 has 12 amino acids. Trimming pared 4 bases from V and 4 bases from J, leaving 7 bases between.

Judged by abundance, this clonotype is medium-sized. The chain is built from TRBV11-2 and TRBJ2-3, with 9 bases fitting TRBD2. CDR3 size: 17 residues. Germline-derived CDR1 and CDR2 are SGHAT and FQNNGV. The V gene end was trimmed by 1 base and the J gene end by 2 bases; junction bases not matched to a gene: 7. CDR3 DNA sequence: TGTGCCAGCAGCTTAGGAGGAGCGGGGGGCTACACAGATACGCAGTATTTT. Protein: CASSLGGAGGYTDTQYF.

The CDR3, as DNA: TGCAGTGCTAGAGGCCCGACAGGGCGAGACAATGAGCAGTTCTTC. It yields the protein CSARGPTGRDNEQFF. This sequence joins TRBV20-1 and TRBJ2-1; 7 nucleotides align to TRBD1. The V gene's germline CDR1 is DFQATT and CDR2 SNEGSKA (reference sequence). Losses at the gene ends were 1 base for V and 5 bases for J; bases not matched to a gene: 8. The CDR3 spans 15 residues.

CDR3 sequence reads: CATSRGLAGEQYF. CDR3 bases: TGTGCCACCAGCAGAGGACTAGCGGGGGAGCAGTACTTC. The V call is TRBV15, the J call TRBJ2-7; 11 nucleotides align to TRBD2. This CDR3 comprises 13 residues. The germline V gene has CDR1 LNHNV and CDR2 YYDKDF (reference sequence). After removal of 1 base from V and 7 bases from J, the junction contained 0 bases not matched to a gene.

The CDR3 sequence: CASSVGTSGPYEQYF. DNA of the CDR3: TGTGCCAGCAGTGTCGGGACTAGCGGGCCCTACGAGCAGTACTTC. V usage is TRBV2 and J usage is TRBJ2-7; 12 nucleotides line up with TRBD2. J lost 2 bases, V lost 4 bases, and 3 bases had no gene match. Germline lookup yields CDR1 SNHLY and CDR2 FYNNEI. CDR3 length: 15 amino acids. The full variable domain, completed using reference TRBV2 and TRBJ2-7, is EPEVTQTPSHQVTQMGQEVILRCVPISNHLYFYWYRQILGQKVEFLVSFYNNEISEKSEIFDDQFSVERPDGSNFTLKIRSTKLEDSAMYFCASSVGTSGPYEQYFGPGTRLTVT.

This chain links TRBV9 with TRBJ1-6, with D perhaps TRBD1 (5 bases). The CDR3 covers 15 residues. Germline CDR1 and CDR2: SGDLS and YYNGEE. The germline V and J ends were trimmed by 4 bases and 10 bases, with 18 bases remaining between them. Here the CDR3 reads CASSRGVGFRSPLHF. In DNA, the CDR3 is TGTGCCAGCAGCCGAGGGGTGGGTTTTCGATCACCCCTCCACTTT.

The V call is TRBV4-3, the J call TRBJ2-3; the match to TRBD2 covers 13 bases. The CDR3 contains 15 residues. From germline, CDR1 is LGHNA and CDR2 YSLEER. The ends lost 4 bases at V and 5 bases at J; junction bases unmatched: 3. The CDR3 DNA is TGCGCCAGCAGCCTAGGACTAGCGGGGGTAGATACGCAGTATTTT. Translation gives CASSLGLAGVDTQYF.

The rearrangement links TRBV12-3 or TRBV12-4 to TRBJ2-2, with D tentatively TRBD2 (6 bases). The CDR3 is 16 amino acids. The ends were cut back, 7 bases at V and 1 base at J, with 16 bases in the middle. CDR3 loop: CASNPMRGGNTGELFF. In DNA form, the CDR3 reads TGTGCCAGCAACCCTATGAGGGGAGGGAACACCGGGGAGCTGTTTTTT.

This clonotype was detected a few times. The chain uses TRBV4-1 and TRBJ2-2; 12 bases are shared with TRBD2. The V segment lost 1 base and the J segment 10 bases; nucleotides outside the gene matches: 7. Looked up from germline, CDR1 is MGHRA and CDR2 is YSYEKL. This CDR3 is built from 16 residues. The CDR3 sequence is CASSQGLAGAVVELFF. DNA of the CDR3: TGCGCCAGCAGCCAAGGACTAGCGGGAGCGGTTGTGGAGCTGTTTTTT.